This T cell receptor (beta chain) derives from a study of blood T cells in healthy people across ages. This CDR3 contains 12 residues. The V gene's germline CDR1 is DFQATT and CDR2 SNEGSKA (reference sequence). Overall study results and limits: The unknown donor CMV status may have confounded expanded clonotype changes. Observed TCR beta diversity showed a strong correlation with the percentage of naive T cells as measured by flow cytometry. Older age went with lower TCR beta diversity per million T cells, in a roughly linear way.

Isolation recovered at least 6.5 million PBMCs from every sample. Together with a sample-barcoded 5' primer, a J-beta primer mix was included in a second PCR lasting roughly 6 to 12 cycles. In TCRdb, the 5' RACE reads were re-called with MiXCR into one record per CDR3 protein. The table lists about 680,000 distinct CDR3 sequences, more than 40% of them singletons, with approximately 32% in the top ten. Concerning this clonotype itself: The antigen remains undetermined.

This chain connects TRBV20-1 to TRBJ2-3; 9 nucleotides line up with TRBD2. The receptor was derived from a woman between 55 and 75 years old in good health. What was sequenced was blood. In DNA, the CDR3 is TGCAGGGCGGGACTAGCAGCGGATACGCAGTATTTT. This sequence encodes CRAGLAADTQYF.